This TCR beta chain was found in a study of low-dose radiotherapy and immunotherapy resistance in tumors. As for the study in general: One day before radiation and immunotherapy, intravenous cyclophosphamide 200 mg/m2 was administered, with this repeated every two weeks.

Germline CDR1 reads SGHTA; CDR2 reads FQGNSA. This CDR3 is built from 16 residues. The junction had 3 bases not matched to a gene; V was cut back by 0 bases and J by 1 base. This clonotype occurred many times. The time point here: after trial treatment. As for treatment: LDRT plus nivolumab, ipilimumab, low-dose cyclophosphamide and aspirin (RACIN trial). The donors, trial participants, received nivolumab, ipilimumab, aspirin, low-dose cyclophosphamide and low-dose radiotherapy. Primers targeting TRAV and TRBV primed first-strand cDNA, covering alpha and beta chains. Using a constant-region primer together with a V-primer adapter, TCRs were subjected to approximately 20 PCR cycles of amplification. TCRdb processed the reads anew with MiXCR; each CDR3 protein has one entry. The sample carries 95,000 to 100,000 distinct CDR3 sequences, around 21% recorded once.

The sequences come from PBMCs, collected after low-dose radiotherapy plus immunotherapy. The sequence derives from a male donor with prostate cancer. The chain couples TRBV7-2 to TRBJ2-5, with TRBD1 identical over 9 bases. The CDR3 region has the DNA TGTGCCAGCAGCTTAGCAGGGACAGGGCCCCAAGAGACCCAGTACTTC. Translated: CASSLAGTGPQETQYF.